These 10 T cell receptor beta chains came from one sample sequenced in a study of multiple sclerosis patients with progressive multifocal leukoencephalopathy (dated by TCRdb to the late 2010s). To prepare the library, the immunoSEQ multiplex PCR assay was applied. TCRdb carries this immuneACCESS record with in-frame sequences only. Its versions omit some clonotypes, under half of them owing to an unresolved V gene in the studies checked, with the rest unexplained. The sample includes 20,000 to 30,000 clones, with more than 85% observed a single time. Of the sample, about 2.1% is held by the ten largest clones. The meaning of the sample's time point label: less than 15 months of natalizumab therapy. Reading the label with the study, this specimen's treatment or condition is: on natalizumab therapy at sampling. Sequencing was performed on PBMCs, taken from a patient treated with natalizumab. The receptors here all came from a man aged 30-40 years with multiple sclerosis.

J is TRBJ2-1 and V is TRBV6-5; D perhaps matches TRBD2 (5 bases). Germline assignment: CDR1 MNHEY and CDR2 SVGAGI. The CDR3 length is 13 residues. V was cut by 8 bases and J by 4 bases, with 12 bases left in between. The CDR3 coding sequence is TGTGCCAGCGGCGAGGGAGCTTACAATGAGCAGTTCTTC. Amino acid sequence: CASGEGAYNEQFF.

This clone was picked up a small number of times. The chain links TRBV4-1 to TRBJ1-5; the D gene is possibly TRBD1 (5 bases). V was clipped by 4 bases and J by 2 bases, with 9 bases between them. The CDR3 extends over 14 amino acids. Germline assignment: CDR1 MGHRA and CDR2 YSYEKL. The CDR3 coding sequence is TGCGCCAGCAGCCCCCTAGGGGGCAATCAGCCCCAGCATTTT. This sequence encodes CASSPLGGNQPQHF.

The V gene is TRBV2, the J gene TRBJ2-5; unclear D gene. The CDR3 runs to 13 residues. Trimming stripped 1 base from V and 7 bases from J, with 10 bases between. CDR1 is SNHLY and CDR2 is FYNNEI in the germline V gene. The CDR3, as DNA: TGTGCCAGCAGTGAAGATGGTGGTGGGACCCAGTACTTC. Translating it yields CASSEDGGGTQYF.

The count of this clone is one. The J gene is TRBJ2-2, the V gene TRBV19, with D possibly called TRBD1 or TRBD2 (5 bases each). V was clipped by 7 bases and J by 3 bases, with 15 bases between them. The CDR3 is made up of 15 amino acids. Germline V gene data show CDR1 as LNHDA and CDR2 as SQIVND (reference sequence). The CDR3 region is CASTSWGSHTGELFF. The CDR3 DNA is TGTGCCAGTACCTCTTGGGGGTCGCACACCGGGGAGCTGTTTTTT.

The gene calls are TRBV9 and TRBJ2-1; 9 bases fit TRBD2. The CDR3 runs to 15 residues. The J segment lost 9 bases and the V segment lost 0 bases, leaving 7 bases of the junction unmatched. The V gene's germline CDR1 is SGDLS and CDR2 YYNGEE. DNA of the CDR3: TGTGCCAGCAGCGTAGATGGCGGGAGGGCCACTGAGCAGTTCTTC. This sequence encodes CASSVDGGRATEQFF.

CDR3 DNA sequence: TGTGCCAGTAGTCCCGGGACAGGGGACTATGGCTACACCTTC. Encoded protein: CASSPGTGDYGYTF. This chain links TRBV19 with TRBJ1-2; TRBD1 matches at 10 bases. The germline gives CDR1 LNHDA, CDR2 SQIVND (reference sequence). Unmatched junction bases numbered 3, after V lost 5 bases and J lost 3 bases. The CDR3 runs to 14 residues.

V and J are TRBV20-1 and TRBJ1-1; maybe TRBD1 (6 bases). The germline V gene encodes CDR1 DFQATT and CDR2 SNEGSKA (reference sequence). CDR3 length equals 11 residues. V was clipped by 6 bases and J by 6 bases, with 11 bases between them. The CDR3 region is CSAKGEAEAFF. The CDR3 nucleotides are TGCAGTGCAAAGGGGGAGGCTGAAGCTTTCTTT.

The rearrangement uses TRBV6-4 and TRBJ2-1; D not resolved. V lost 4 bases to trimming and J lost 4 bases, with 8 bases between them. Germline values: CDR1 MRHNA, CDR2 SNTAGT. This CDR3 comprises 13 residues. CDR3 protein: CASSGGVYNEQFF. The CDR3 DNA sequence: TGTGCCAGCAGTGGTGGCGTTTACAATGAGCAGTTCTTC.

The chain has TRBV7-9 and TRBJ2-1, with D hard to call. The germline gives CDR1 SEHNR, CDR2 FQNEAQ (reference sequence). The CDR3 is 15 amino acids. V lost 7 bases and J lost 6, with 19 bases in between. Here the CDR3 DNA reads TGTGCCAGCAATCCCGTTGGGGTGTCGGGCAATGAGCAGTTCTTC. Its protein product is CASNPVGVSGNEQFF.

The genes are TRBV10-1 and TRBJ2-5, with 10 bases matching TRBD2. V dropped 0 bases and J dropped 5; count of bases not matched to a gene: 6. CDR1 and CDR2 from the germline V gene are WNHNN and SYGVQD (reference sequence). CDR3 length equals 16 residues. DNA for the CDR3: TGCGCCAGCAGTGAGTCCGCGTCTAGCGGGAGTGAGACCCAGTACTTC. Residues: CASSESASSGSETQYF.